This T cell receptor beta chain was found in a study of cytomegalovirus exposure and HLA in healthy donors. On the study more broadly: Among the roughly 400 genotyped donors, less than 85% were placed in the Caucasian-associated ancestry cluster.

60 Vbeta and 13 Jbeta primers were used in PCR. TCRdb's copy holds only in-frame clones and misses some; the assay was immunoSEQ multiplex PCR. The table for this sample gives about 130,000 clones. About this clone itself: Its specificity is unknown.

Notes on the study in general: Most likely, a cluster of highly shared sequence variants arose as a sequencing artifact. A missense DCLRE1C variant was associated with V- and J-gene trimming of TCR beta chains in a later analysis, and an independent cohort replicated the association.

V was clipped by 7 bases and J by 4 bases, with 14 bases between them. Germline V gives CDR1 MDHEN, CDR2 SYDVKM. This CDR3 has 14 residues. Sequencing was performed on PBMCs. The chain has TRBV28 and TRBJ1-5; no reliable D call. The source is a woman aged 55-70 years in good health and CMV-seronegative. The CDR3 reads CASIPSGFNQPQHF. CDR3 bases: TGTGCCAGCATCCCCAGCGGGTTTAATCAGCCCCAGCATTTT. Looking up the rest from reference TRBV28 and TRBJ1-5 gives the full variable domain: DVKVTQSSRYLVKRTGEKVFLECVQDMDHENMFWYRQDPGLGLRLIYFSYDVKMKEKGDIPEGYSVSREKKERFSLILESASTNQTSMYLCASIPSGFNQPQHFGDGTRLSIL.